This passage covers 24 T cell receptor beta chains from one sample sequenced in a study of read filtering for tumor transcriptome and immune sequencing. Molecular barcoded adaptors covering alpha/delta and beta/gamma chains were used on 400 ng RNA. TCRdb ran MiXCR on the reads and lists one entry per CDR3 protein. The table includes some 40,000 distinct CDR3 sequences, 12% to 15% detected once. Source material: a population of CD138-negative cells sorted from bone marrow. The receptor source for this set is a donor over 35 with multiple myeloma.

The V gene is TRBV2, the J gene TRBJ2-5; D uncertain. Deletions cut 5 bases from V and 5 bases from J, with 12 bases between. The CDR3 is made up of 13 amino acids. The germline gives CDR1 SNHLY, CDR2 FYNNEI. The CDR3 nucleotides are TGTGCCAGCAGTCTAAGTAACGGGGAGACCCAGTACTTC. It translates to CASSLSNGETQYF.

This sequence joins TRBV12-3 or TRBV12-4 and TRBJ2-1; D is ambiguous. This CDR3 is 10 amino acids long. Trimming took off 4 bases at V and 8 bases at J, with 3 bases between the two ends. The CDR3 here is CASSYHEQFF. DNA for the CDR3: TGTGCCAGCAGTTATCATGAGCAGTTCTTC.

About this clonotype: A much larger clone is a single base away; this may be a read error. It is likely a read error, because the conserved phenylalanine at the end of the CDR3 is missing. The chain is built from TRBV11-2 and TRBJ1-4; TRBD1 matches 7 bases. The germline gives CDR1 SGHAT, CDR2 FQNNGV. V shed 4 bases and J 7 bases; nucleotides not matched to a gene: 3. This CDR3 has 13 amino acids. CDR3 sequence reads: CASSSTGFEKLFS. For the CDR3, the DNA is TGTGCCAGCAGCTCGACAGGGTTTGAAAAACTGTTTTCT.

In the case of this clonotype: The junction differs from germline at one of its ends, possibly a read error. The rearrangement links TRBV4-2 to TRBJ1-1, with D possibly TRBD1 on 5 matching bases. The CDR3 consists of 11 residues. Germline lookup yields CDR1 LGHNA and CDR2 YNFKEQ. As DNA, the CDR3 is TGTGCCAGCAACCAGGGAGGGGAAGCTTCCTTT. It translates to CASNQGGEASF.

This clonotype was picked up many times. The rearrangement links TRBV14 to TRBJ2-1, with a tentative D call TRBD1 (5 bases). Between the trimmed V and J ends, which lost 0 bases and 15 bases, there was a span of 15 bases. CDR1 SGHDN and CDR2 FVKESK come from the germline V gene. The CDR3 has 13 residues. The CDR3 DNA sequence: TGTGCCAGCAGCCAAGATAGGGGAATAGCTCTGTTCTTC. Translated, it gives CASSQDRGIALFF.

This clonotype was found many times. The chain is built from TRBV30 and TRBJ2-7; either TRBD1 or TRBD2 may supply D (6 bases each). V lost 5 bases to trimming and J lost 7 bases, with 12 bases between them. Looked up from germline, CDR1 is GTSNPN and CDR2 is SVGIG (reference sequence). The CDR3 sequence is 11 residues long. CDR3 amino acids: CAWRGPREQYF. The CDR3, as DNA: TGTGCCTGGCGGGGGCCACGGGAGCAGTACTTC.

This clonotype showed up many times. A much larger clone differs by one base, so this may be a read error. The chain recombines TRBV2 with TRBJ1-4, with D hard to call. The CDR3 totals 14 residues. Germline CDR1 is SNHLY and CDR2 is FYNNEI. As DNA, the CDR3 is TGTGCCAGCCAAGAGGGAGGACCTAATGAAAAACGGTTTTTT. Amino acids: CASQEGGPNEKRFF.

The genes are TRBV12-3 or TRBV12-4 and TRBJ1-1; maybe TRBD1 (5 bases). V lost 8 bases and J lost 10, with 23 bases in between. CDR3 size: 14 residues. The CDR3 DNA sequence: TGTGCCAGCGGCACCTTGGAGGGGATCAGGAGAGCTTTCTTT. Its protein product is CASGTLEGIRRAFF.

Of note for this clonotype: A read error is possible here, since a much larger clone lies one base away. The chain uses TRBV20-1 and TRBJ2-1; 7 nucleotides agree with TRBD2. This CDR3 has 13 amino acids. Germline CDR1 DFQATT, CDR2 SNEGSKA (reference sequence). CDR3 in amino acids: CSVSSGVQNEQVF. CDR3 DNA sequence: TGCAGTGTCTCCAGCGGGGTACAGAATGAGCAGGTCTTC.

Note on this clonotype: Given a far larger clone just one base away, this is likely a sequencing read error. Likely a read error: the CDR3 ends without its conserved phenylalanine or tryptophan. The rearrangement uses TRBV6-5 and TRBJ2-6; possibly TRBD1 for D (6 bases). The CDR3 consists of 16 residues. The V end was cut by 2 bases, the J end by 0 bases, with 8 bases between. Germline-derived CDR1 and CDR2 are MNHEY and SVGAGI. CDR3 loop: CASSYGQLSGANVLTS. The DNA for the CDR3 is TGTGCCAGCAGTTACGGACAGCTCTCTGGGGCCAACGTCCTGACTTCC.

Comment on this clonotype: A single base separates this from a much larger clone, so it may be a read error. This sequence joins TRBV7-9 and TRBJ2-1; 8 bases are a match to TRBD2. Germline-derived CDR1 and CDR2 are SEHNR and FQNEAQ (reference sequence). The CDR3 totals 15 residues. CDR3 amino acids: CASSSGAGGYNEQLF. CDR3 sequence (DNA): TGTGCCAGCAGCTCTGGGGCGGGAGGCTACAATGAGCAGCTCTTC. Variable domain in full (rest from reference TRBV7-9 and TRBJ2-1): DTGVSQNPRHKITKRGQNVTFRCDPISEHNRLYWYRQTLGQGPEFLTYFQNEAQLEKSRLLSDRFSAERPKGSFSTLEIQRTEQGDSAMYLCASSSGAGGYNEQLFGPGTRLTVL.

The V and J genes are TRBV20-1 and TRBJ2-7, with 7 positions matching TRBD2. Per the germline V gene, CDR1 is DFQATT and CDR2 is SNEGSKA (reference sequence). Trimming cost V 6 bases and J 3 bases; bases outside gene matches: 8. This CDR3 spans 13 amino acids. The DNA of the CDR3 is TGCAGTGCCAGGTCGGGGGGAAACTACGAGCAGTACTTC. Amino acid sequence: CSARSGGNYEQYF.

This clonotype has a count of ten or more. The rearrangement uses TRBV7-9 and TRBJ2-3; D might be TRBD2 (6 bases). Looked up from germline, CDR1 is SEHNR and CDR2 is FQNEAQ (reference sequence). Trimming cost V 11 bases and J 2 bases, with 11 bases left between them. CDR3 length: 12 residues. CDR3 sequence reads: CAGGRDTDTQYF. The CDR3 DNA sequence: TGTGCCGGAGGGCGGGACACAGATACGCAGTATTTT. The full variable domain, in which reference TRBV7-9 and TRBJ2-3 provide the parts outside the CDR3, is DTGVSQNPRHKITKRGQNVTFRCDPISEHNRLYWYRQTLGQGPEFLTYFQNEAQLEKSRLLSDRFSAERPKGSFSTLEIQRTEQGDSAMYLCAGGRDTDTQYFGPGTRLTVL.

This clonotype has just a few counts. Because it lacks the conserved phenylalanine or tryptophan at the end, this CDR3 is likely a read error. The chain links TRBV2 to TRBJ1-1, with 9 bases identical to TRBD1. The CDR3 runs 18 residues. Germline V CDR1 and CDR2: SNHLY, FYNNEI. J lost 6 bases, V lost 5 bases, and 19 bases had no gene match. CDR3 amino acids: CASSPGGQGDWRDAEAFS. The CDR3, as DNA: TGTGCCAGCAGTCCGGGGGGACAGGGTGATTGGCGGGACGCTGAAGCTTTCTCT.

This clonotype showed up just a few times. V gene TRBV7-9 combines with J gene TRBJ1-5; D possibly corresponds to TRBD1 (5 bases). Trimming pared 4 bases from V and 4 bases from J, leaving 8 bases between. Germline V CDR1 and CDR2: SEHNR, FQNEAQ (reference sequence). This CDR3 comprises 13 residues. The CDR3 DNA sequence: TGTGCCAGCAGCTCAGACAGAAATCAGCCCCAGCATTTT. Translation: CASSSDRNQPQHF.

This clonotype appeared many times. The genes are TRBV20-1 and TRBJ1-5; no firm D call. Germline CDR1 reads DFQATT; CDR2 reads SNEGSKA (reference sequence). V lost 3 bases to trimming and J lost 4 bases, with 10 bases between them. This CDR3 contains 13 residues. CDR3 sequence: CSASYGTNQPQHF. CDR3 DNA: TGCAGTGCTAGTTACGGAACAAATCAGCCCCAGCATTTT.

This clonotype was detected ten times or more. The chain is built from TRBV12-3 or TRBV12-4 and TRBJ2-7; D is possibly TRBD1 (6 bases). The CDR3 runs 13 residues. V lost 6 bases and J lost 7, with 16 bases in between. The CDR3 coding sequence is TGTGCCAGCAGAATGACAGGAAAGGGGGAGCAGTACTTC. This codes for CASRMTGKGEQYF.

Turning to this clonotype: This may be a read error: a much more frequent sequence differs by one nucleotide. V gene TRBV4-2 combines with J gene TRBJ1-5; D gene uncertain. The germline V gene encodes CDR1 LGHNA and CDR2 YNFKEQ. The length of the CDR3 is 15 residues. This CDR3 is CASSSGAPSNQPQRF. The CDR3 DNA sequence: TGTGCCAGCAGCTCCGGCGCTCCTAGCAATCAGCCCCAGCGTTTT.

At least ten counts were recorded for this clonotype. V usage is TRBV7-2 and J usage is TRBJ2-1; 7 bases agree with TRBD2. The CDR3 spans 14 residues. The V segment lost 2 bases and the J segment 3 bases; nucleotides outside the gene matches: 1. Germline V lookup: CDR1 SGHTA, CDR2 FQGNSA. In DNA form, the CDR3 reads TGTGCCAGCAGCTTAAGCGGGGTCTACAATGAGCAGTTCTTC. Translating it yields CASSLSGVYNEQFF. Based on the CDR3 plus reference TRBV7-2 and TRBJ2-1, the full variable domain is GAGVSQSPSNKVTEKGKDVELRCDPISGHTALYWYRQSLGQGLEFLIYFQGNSAPDKSGLPSDRFSAERTGGSVSTLTIQRTQQEDSAVYLCASSLSGVYNEQFFGPGTRLTVL.

In the case of this clonotype: This may arise from a read error, as a much more abundant clone is one base away. DNA of the CDR3: TGTGCCAGCAGCTTAGATGGGGCAGGGGGCACCTATGGCTACACCTTC. Translating it yields CASSLDGAGGTYGYTF. This sequence joins TRBV7-8 and TRBJ1-2; 8 bases match TRBD1. In germline, CDR1 is SGHVS, CDR2 FQNEAQ. This CDR3 region has 16 residues. V was clipped by 1 base and J by 4 bases; unmatched bases: 8.

The sample holds many counts of this clonotype. This chain's CDR3 is CASSYSAGAAYNEQFF. The CDR3 DNA reads TGTGCCAGCAGCTATAGCGCGGGAGCGGCCTACAATGAGCAGTTCTTC. The chain employs TRBV7-9 and TRBJ2-1; 7 nucleotides line up with TRBD2. Germline-derived CDR1 and CDR2 are SEHNR and FQNEAQ (reference sequence). Trimming removed 4 bases from V and 2 bases from J; junction bases left unmatched: 8. The CDR3 has 16 amino acids.

There are many counts of this clonotype. This rearrangement joins TRBV20-1 to TRBJ2-5; TRBD1 matches 8 bases. CDR1 and CDR2 from the germline V gene are DFQATT and SNEGSKA (reference sequence). The CDR3 consists of 13 residues. Trimming cost V 5 bases and J 4 bases; bases outside gene matches: 6. The CDR3 is CSAGAGGGETQYF. The CDR3 coding sequence is TGCAGTGCTGGGGCAGGGGGCGGAGAGACCCAGTACTTC.

This clonotype was seen repeatedly, ten times or more. The J gene is TRBJ1-1, the V gene TRBV12-3 or TRBV12-4; no firm D call. Trimming took off 3 bases at V and 4 bases at J, with 6 bases between the two ends. There are 12 residues in the CDR3. The CDR3 region has the DNA TGTGCCAGCAGTTTCCATGGCACTGAAGCTTTCTTT. Protein sequence: CASSFHGTEAFF.

There are many counts of this clonotype. V usage is TRBV18 and J usage is TRBJ2-3; a possible D gene is TRBD1 (6 bases). V was clipped by 0 bases and J by 2 bases, with 12 bases between them. The germline gives CDR1 KGHSH, CDR2 LQKENI. The CDR3 is 16 amino acids. The CDR3 loop reads CASSPPDRLSTDTQYF. CDR3 DNA: TGTGCCAGCTCACCACCAGACAGGCTTTCCACAGATACGCAGTATTTT.